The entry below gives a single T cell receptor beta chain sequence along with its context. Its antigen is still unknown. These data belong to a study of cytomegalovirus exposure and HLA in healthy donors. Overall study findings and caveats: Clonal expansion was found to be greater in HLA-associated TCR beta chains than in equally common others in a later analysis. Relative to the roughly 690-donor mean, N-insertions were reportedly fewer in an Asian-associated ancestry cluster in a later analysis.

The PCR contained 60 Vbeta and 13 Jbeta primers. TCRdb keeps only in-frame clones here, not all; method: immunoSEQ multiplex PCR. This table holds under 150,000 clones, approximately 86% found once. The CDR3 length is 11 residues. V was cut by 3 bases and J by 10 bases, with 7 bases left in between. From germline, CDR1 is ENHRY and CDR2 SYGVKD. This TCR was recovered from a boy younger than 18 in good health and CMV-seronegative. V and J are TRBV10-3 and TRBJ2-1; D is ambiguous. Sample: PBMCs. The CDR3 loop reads CAISDPIEQFF. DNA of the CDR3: TGTGCCATCAGTGATCCTATAGAGCAGTTCTTC.